The entry that follows covers one T cell receptor beta chain sequence. The CDR3 runs 14 residues. Germline CDR1 is SGHRS and CDR2 is YFSETQ. V dropped 0 bases and J dropped 7; count of bases not matched to a gene: 6. Per the study methods: Quantification of nucleated cells was approximated via reference gene primer amplification. Profiled with immunoSEQ multiplex PCR; TCRdb holds only in-frame clones, not every one. For V, J and clone size, that table is used; D and trimming come from the DNA. The sample consists of some 250,000 clones, 75% to 90% of them appearing once. This sample was taken from a study of blood T cell repertoires in COVID-19.

This TCR came from a woman in her 30s who had recovered from COVID-19. The sequencing input was peripheral blood. V is TRBV5-1 and J is TRBJ1-1, with 7 nucleotides matching TRBD1. The CDR3 is CASSLGQGVGEAFF. DNA for the CDR3: TGCGCCAGCAGCTTGGGGCAGGGGGTAGGTGAAGCTTTCTTT.